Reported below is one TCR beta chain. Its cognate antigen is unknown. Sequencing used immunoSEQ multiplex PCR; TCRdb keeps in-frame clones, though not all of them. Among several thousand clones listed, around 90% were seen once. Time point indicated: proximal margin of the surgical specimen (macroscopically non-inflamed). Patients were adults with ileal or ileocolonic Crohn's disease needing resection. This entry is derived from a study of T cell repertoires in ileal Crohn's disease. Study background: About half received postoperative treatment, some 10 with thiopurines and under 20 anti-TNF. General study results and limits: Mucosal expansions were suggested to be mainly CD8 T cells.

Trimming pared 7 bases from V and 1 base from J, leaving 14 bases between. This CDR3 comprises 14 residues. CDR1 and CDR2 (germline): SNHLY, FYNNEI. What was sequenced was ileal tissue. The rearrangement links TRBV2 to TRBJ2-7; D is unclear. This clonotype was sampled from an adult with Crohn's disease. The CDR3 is CASNKAFGSYEQYF. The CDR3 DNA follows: TGTGCCAGCAATAAGGCGTTTGGATCCTACGAGCAGTACTTC.